One sample yielded the 16 T cell receptor beta chains listed below, sequenced in a study of identical twins. A single record per CDR3 protein comes from TCRdb applying MiXCR to the 5' RACE reads. Of roughly 1,500,000 distinct CDR3 sequences detected, under 35% appear once; the ten largest clones hold around 0.25%. Sequenced input: cord blood. The receptor set was obtained from a newborn girl in good health.

The V call is TRBV20-1, the J call TRBJ1-1; a possible D gene is TRBD1 (6 bases). V lost 6 bases and J 6 bases, leaving 20 bases between the germline ends. The CDR3 has 14 amino acids. Germline values: CDR1 DFQATT, CDR2 SNEGSKA (reference sequence). CDR3 sequence reads: CSALQGGSWAEAFF. The CDR3 bases are TGCAGTGCCCTACAGGGAGGGAGCTGGGCTGAAGCTTTCTTT.

CDR3 amino acids: CASSLATGVPKNIQYF. In DNA, the CDR3 is TGCGCCAGCAGCTTGGCGACAGGGGTTCCCAAAAACATTCAGTACTTC. The V call is TRBV5-1, the J call TRBJ2-4, with TRBD1 matching over 8 bases. The length of the CDR3 is 16 residues. Trimming cost V 0 bases and J 2 bases; bases outside gene matches: 4. From germline, CDR1 is SGHRS and CDR2 YFSETQ. Full variable domain (outside the CDR3, taken from reference TRBV5-1 and TRBJ2-4): KAGVTQTPRYLIKTRGQQVTLSCSPISGHRSVSWYQQTPGQGLQFLFEYFSETQRNKGNFPGRFSGRQFSNSRSEMNVSTLELGDSALYLCASSLATGVPKNIQYFGAGTRLSVL.

The gene calls are TRBV24-1 and TRBJ2-1, with 9 positions matching TRBD2. V gave up 1 base and J gave up 7 bases; unmatched junction bases: 7. The CDR3 is 16 residues long. CDR1 KGHDR and CDR2 SFDVKD come from the germline V gene. CDR3 sequence (DNA): TGTGCCACCAGTGATTTTCGAGCGGGAGGAGAGAATGAGCAGTTCTTC. It specifies CATSDFRAGGENEQFF.

Many counts were recorded for this clonotype. The J gene is TRBJ2-3, the V gene TRBV27; the D gene is possibly TRBD2 (6 bases). CDR1 is MNHEY, CDR2 SMNVEV, per germline (reference sequence). The ends were cut back, 8 bases at V and 7 bases at J, with 10 bases in the middle. The length of the CDR3 is 11 residues. CDR3 DNA sequence: TGTGCCAGCCTTGGAGGGTATACGCAGTATTTT. Residues: CASLGGYTQYF.

This clonotype appeared many times. The CDR3 protein is CASSLVARPVSNQPQHF. The CDR3 DNA reads TGTGCCAGCAGTTTAGTGGCCAGACCGGTTAGCAATCAGCCCCAGCATTTT. This chain joins TRBV12-3 or TRBV12-4 and TRBJ1-5; D is unclear. The germline V and J ends were trimmed by 1 base and 0 bases, with 13 bases remaining between them. This CDR3 is built from 17 residues.

This clonotype came up many times. The chain carries TRBV5-1 and TRBJ1-2; maybe TRBD1 (6 bases). This CDR3 region has 15 residues. Deletions cut 2 bases from V and 4 bases from J, with 15 bases between. CDR1 and CDR2 from the germline V gene are SGHRS and YFSETQ. The CDR3 loop is CASSFAGAESYGYTF. The CDR3 region has the DNA TGCGCCAGCAGCTTCGCGGGGGCTGAGAGCTATGGCTACACCTTC.

Only a few counts were recorded for this clonotype. The V gene is TRBV29-1, the J gene TRBJ1-2; D perhaps matches TRBD1 (5 bases). Germline CDR1 SQVTM, CDR2 ANQGSEA. Deletions cut 6 bases from V and 4 bases from J, with 24 bases between. There are 16 residues in the CDR3. The CDR3 region is CSVKSRRTRDSYGYTF. In DNA form, the CDR3 reads TGCAGCGTAAAAAGTCGTCGAACCAGGGACTCCTATGGCTACACCTTC.

This sequence joins TRBV2 and TRBJ2-1; 7 bases line up with TRBD2. CDR3 length equals 15 residues. Trimming at V came to 1 base and at J to 6 bases, leaving 6 bases not matched to a gene. The V gene's germline CDR1 is SNHLY and CDR2 FYNNEI. CDR3 in DNA: TGTGCCAGCAGTGAAGGGCGGGAGTCAATCAATGAGCAGTTCTTC. Translating gives CASSEGRESINEQFF.

This sequence joins TRBV23-1 and TRBJ1-2; D is unresolved. TRBV23-1 has ORF status, its function being uncertain. The V end lost 0 bases, the J end lost 3 bases, and 5 bases lay between the germline ends. The CDR3 runs to 13 residues. CDR3 DNA sequence: TGCGCCAGCAGTCAATCTACGGACTATGGCTACACCTTC. It codes for CASSQSTDYGYTF.

The table lists this clonotype with a few counts. V gene TRBV20-1 combines with J gene TRBJ2-5, with 13 bases aligning to TRBD2. With the DNA end fitting TRBJ2-7 better, the J assignment may be wrong. Germline V CDR1 and CDR2: DFQATT, SNEGSKA (reference sequence). CDR3 length: 16 residues. The CDR3 reads CSAASGTSGTLYEQYF. CDR3 sequence (DNA): TGCAGTGCTGCGAGCGGGACTAGCGGGACCCTCTACGAGCAGTACTTC.

V is TRBV20-1 and J is TRBJ2-2, with D uncertain. Per the germline V gene, CDR1 is DFQATT and CDR2 is SNEGSKA (reference sequence). The germline V and J ends were trimmed by 1 base and 2 bases, with 8 bases remaining between them. This CDR3 has 14 residues. CDR3 loop: CSARVRPNTGELFF. The CDR3 DNA sequence: TGCAGTGCTAGAGTGCGACCTAACACCGGGGAGCTGTTTTTT.

This clonotype was counted many times. The rearrangement links TRBV5-1 to TRBJ2-1; tentatively, D is TRBD2 (5 bases). The germline CDR1 and CDR2 sequences are SGHRS and YFSETQ. The V end was cut by 3 bases, the J end by 3 bases, with 7 bases between. CDR3 size: 13 residues. CDR3: CASSSGVYNEQFF. DNA of the CDR3: TGCGCCAGCAGCTCCGGGGTCTACAATGAGCAGTTCTTC. The full variable domain, in which reference TRBV5-1 and TRBJ2-1 provide the parts outside the CDR3, is KAGVTQTPRYLIKTRGQQVTLSCSPISGHRSVSWYQQTPGQGLQFLFEYFSETQRNKGNFPGRFSGRQFSNSRSEMNVSTLELGDSALYLCASSSGVYNEQFFGPGTRLTVL.

This clonotype was seen a few times. This chain joins TRBV20-1 and TRBJ2-1; TRBD2 aligns across 9 bases. V dropped 3 bases and J dropped 7; count of bases not matched to a gene: 13. Germline V CDR1 and CDR2: DFQATT, SNEGSKA (reference sequence). The CDR3 loop spans 16 amino acids. CDR3 DNA sequence: TGCAGTGCTAGGCTGGCGGGAGGGCGGCTGATGAATGAGCAGTTCTTC. Protein sequence: CSARLAGGRLMNEQFF.

This clonotype has a count of ten or more. The chain combines TRBV10-3 with TRBJ2-3; TRBD1 aligns across 9 bases. Germline CDR1 is ENHRY and CDR2 is SYGVKD. The CDR3 sequence is 15 residues long. The junction had 8 bases not matched to a gene; V was cut back by 5 bases and J by 5 bases. The CDR3 protein is CAISPGTGNGDTQYF. The CDR3 coding sequence is TGTGCCATCAGTCCCGGGACAGGGAACGGAGATACGCAGTATTTT.

The chain couples TRBV12-3 or TRBV12-4 to TRBJ2-5, with 7 bases lining up with TRBD1. J was trimmed by 11 bases and V by 3 bases; bases with no gene match: 15. The CDR3 runs 15 residues. CDR3 coding DNA: TGTGCCAGCAGTTTCTCGCAGGGGGTTCTGGATGAGCAGTACTTC. Translating gives CASSFSQGVLDEQYF.

This chain uses TRBV3-1 with TRBJ1-4; TRBD1 might be the D (5 bases). From germline, CDR1 is LGHDT and CDR2 YNNKEL (reference sequence). The V gene lost 0 bases and the J gene lost 7 bases, with 12 bases spanning the gap. The CDR3 loop spans 15 amino acids. Here the CDR3 DNA reads TGTGCCAGCAGCCAAGATGCCGGGGGAGGTGAAAAACTGTTTTTT. It codes for CASSQDAGGGEKLFF.